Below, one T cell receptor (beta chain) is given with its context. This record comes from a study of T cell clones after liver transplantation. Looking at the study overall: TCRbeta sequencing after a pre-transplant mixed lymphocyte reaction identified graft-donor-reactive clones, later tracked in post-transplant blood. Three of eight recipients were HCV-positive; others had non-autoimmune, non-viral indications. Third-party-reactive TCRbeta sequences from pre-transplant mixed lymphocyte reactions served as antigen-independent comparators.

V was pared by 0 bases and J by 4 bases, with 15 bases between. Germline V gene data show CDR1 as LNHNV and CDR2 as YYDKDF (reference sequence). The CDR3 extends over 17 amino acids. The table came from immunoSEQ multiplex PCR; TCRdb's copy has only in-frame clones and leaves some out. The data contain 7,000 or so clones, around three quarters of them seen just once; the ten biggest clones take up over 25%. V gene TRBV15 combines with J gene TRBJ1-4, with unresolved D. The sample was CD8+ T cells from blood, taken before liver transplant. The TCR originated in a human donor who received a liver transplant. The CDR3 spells CATSRDREGLDNEKLFF. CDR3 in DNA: TGTGCCACCAGCAGAGATAGAGAGGGCCTTGATAATGAAAAACTGTTTTTT.